One TCR beta chain is described in this entry. Its matching antigen is unknown. As to time point: patch test 2, 6 weeks after DPC sensitization. Specified treatment: therapeutic diphenylcyclopropenone sensitization with weekly scalp DPC. The record originates from a study of human T cells and chemical hapten exposure. Study-level points and caveats: Significantly more large CDR3 similarity clusters were formed by expanded TCRs than by controls. Patch test score rose with PT1 expanded TCRs, significant at 8, 16, 32, not 4.

Attachment of unique molecular identifiers to individual cDNA molecules was performed in the library. In the original processing: Across samples, TCR counts had a median of roughly 96,000 and ranged from about 20,000 to 750,000. TCRdb used MiXCR to reprocess the RACE reads, holding one entry per CDR3 protein. In this record, the V and J calls reflect TCRdb's handling and not the investigators' own analysis. The sample lists nearly 85,000 distinct CDR3 sequences; more than 9% were seen once. From germline, CDR1 is SGDLS and CDR2 YYNGEE. The CDR3 loop spans 12 amino acids. The V gene lost 7 bases and the J gene lost 3 bases, with 10 bases spanning the gap.

The genes are TRBV9 and TRBJ2-5, with D unclear. The material sequenced was whole blood, taken in connection with sensitization to the hapten diphenylcyclopropenone (DPC). The origin of this receptor is a man aged 18 to 29 with alopecia areata. Some clones in this sample may be carry-over from other donors' samples. CDR3 in DNA: TGTGCCAGCTCTACGGAAGAAGAGACCCAGTACTTC. Protein: CASSTEEETQYF.